Listed below are T cell receptor beta chains from one sample, sequenced in a study of beta chain features in type 1 diabetes. The table came from immunoSEQ multiplex PCR; TCRdb's copy has only in-frame clones and leaves some out. The sample yields roughly 730,000 clones, about an eighth seen once. Sequenced input: naive CD4+ T cells from blood. These receptors originate from a man between 18 and 35 years old with type 1 diabetes. Each CDR3 is given with its conserved first and last residue. A D gene is named only where the DNA matches it firmly. Not all rows give a size; the values are once, few, many and, for expanded clones, a class.

V gene	D gene	J gene	clone size	CDR3 protein	CDR3 DNA
TRBV7-2	-	TRBJ1-6	few	CATMMGESYNSPLHF	TGTGCCACCATGATGGGCGAAAGCTATAATTCACCCCTCCACTTT
TRBV13	-	TRBJ1-3	-	CASSRSDGGNTIYF	TGTGCCAGCAGCCGCTCGGACGGAGGAAACACCATATATTTT
TRBV7-2	-	TRBJ1-5	once	CASSLAGPQPNQPQHF	TGTGCCAGCAGCTTAGCAGGCCCTCAGCCCAATCAGCCCCAGCATTTT
TRBV5-4	-	TRBJ2-7	-	CASSSQGTSYEQYF	TGTGCCAGCAGCTCACAGGGCACTTCCTACGAGCAGTACTTC
TRBV30	TRBD1	TRBJ1-2	few	CAWSVSPGQGRYTF	TGTGCCTGGAGTGTATCGCCGGGACAGGGACGCTACACCTTC
TRBV6-1	TRBD2	TRBJ2-3	-	CASSEPGGAGADTQYF	TGTGCCAGCAGTGAACCGGGAGGGGCGGGCGCAGATACGCAGTATTTT
TRBV7-2	-	TRBJ2-3	few	CASSPRPRGGTDTQYF	TGTGCCAGCAGCCCCCGCCCCAGAGGGGGCACAGATACGCAGTATTTT
TRBV28	-	TRBJ2-5	-	CASSLKGWYGETQYF	TGTGCCAGCAGTTTAAAAGGGTGGTACGGGGAGACCCAGTACTTC
TRBV14	-	TRBJ1-1	-	CASSQEGGTEAFF	TGTGCCAGCAGCCAAGAAGGAGGGACTGAAGCTTTCTTT
TRBV4-1	-	TRBJ2-7	few	CASSQEFYRRANTYEQYF	TGCGCCAGCAGCCAAGAATTTTACCGCAGGGCCAATACTTACGAGCAGTACTTC
TRBV13	-	TRBJ2-5	few	CASSPDRRETQYF	TGTGCCAGCAGCCCCGACAGGCGGGAGACCCAGTACTTC
TRBV9	-	TRBJ1-1	-	CASSPEGKNTEAFF	TGTGCCAGCAGCCCAGAGGGGAAGAACACTGAAGCTTTCTTT
TRBV7-8	-	TRBJ1-3	-	CASSLSGNTIYF	TGTGCCAGCAGTTTATCTGGAAACACCATATATTTT
TRBV18	-	TRBJ2-3	-	CASSPAQGNTDTQYF	TGTGCCAGCTCACCGGCGCAGGGGAACACAGATACGCAGTATTTT
TRBV6-5	TRBD1	TRBJ2-1	-	CASSSPGQGHNEQFF	TGTGCCAGCAGCTCCCCGGGACAGGGGCACAATGAGCAGTTCTTC
TRBV18	TRBD1	TRBJ2-5	-	CASSPVTGGQETQYF	TGTGCCAGCTCACCGGTAACAGGGGGTCAAGAGACCCAGTACTTC
TRBV11-2	TRBD1	TRBJ1-1	few	CASRVPGQGTSYEAFF	TGTGCCAGCAGAGTCCCGGGACAGGGTACATCCTATGAAGCTTTCTTT
TRBV9	-	TRBJ1-6	-	CASSAAGSPLHF	TGTGCCAGCAGCGCGGCGGGTTCACCCCTCCACTTT
TRBV30	-	TRBJ2-2	few	CAWRKRTNTGELFF	TGTGCCTGGAGGAAACGGACGAACACCGGGGAGCTGTTTTTT
TRBV7-6	-	TRBJ1-5	-	CASSLGADSNQPQHF	TGTGCCAGCAGCTTAGGGGCCGATAGCAATCAGCCCCAGCATTTT
TRBV5-4	TRBD1	TRBJ2-2	-	CASSAGQGAVTGELFF	TGTGCCAGCAGCGCGGGACAGGGGGCGGTCACCGGGGAGCTGTTTTTT
TRBV30	-	TRBJ2-7	few	CAWSVALTTIYEQYF	TGTGCCTGGAGTGTAGCACTTACTACCATCTACGAGCAGTACTTC
TRBV5-4	-	TRBJ2-7	-	CASSLAPRSTDYEQYF	TGTGCCAGCAGCTTGGCCCCCCGCTCGACAGACTACGAGCAGTACTTC
TRBV29-1	-	TRBJ1-3	-	CSALTLAGNTIYF	TGCAGCGCCCTGACCCTGGCCGGAAACACCATATATTTT
TRBV2	-	TRBJ2-4	-	CASTPRGDSQYF	TGTGCCAGCACCCCCCGCGGGGACAGCCAGTACTTC
TRBV29-1	TRBD1	TRBJ1-1	-	CSVETGVGYMNTQAFF	TGCAGCGTTGAAACAGGGGTGGGCTACATGAACACTCAAGCTTTCTTT
TRBV25-1	TRBD2	TRBJ2-5	-	CASSEYWGGQETQYF	TGTGCCAGCAGTGAATATTGGGGGGGGCAAGAGACCCAGTACTTC
TRBV10-3	TRBD1	TRBJ2-5	few	CAISESGTGGTETQYF	TGTGCCATCAGTGAGTCAGGAACAGGGGGCACCGAGACCCAGTACTTC
TRBV30	-	TRBJ1-1	few	CAWGGLEPTEAFF	TGTGCCTGGGGGGGGTTGGAGCCAACTGAAGCTTTCTTT
TRBV6-6	TRBD2	TRBJ2-3	-	CASGRTSGDTDTQYF	TGTGCCAGCGGAAGGACTAGCGGGGACACAGATACGCAGTATTTT
TRBV19	-	TRBJ2-1	few	CASSIQGYEQFF	TGTGCCAGTAGTATACAGGGCTATGAGCAGTTCTTC
TRBV2	TRBD2	TRBJ2-3	-	CASSSRATSGGTDTQYF	TGTGCCAGCAGTTCCCGGGCTACTAGCGGGGGCACAGATACGCAGTATTTT
TRBV18	-	TRBJ2-5	-	CASSPLGPQETQYF	TGTGCCAGCTCACCGTTGGGACCACAAGAGACCCAGTACTTC
TRBV6-5	TRBD2	TRBJ2-1	-	CASSPLAGAYNEQFF	TGTGCCAGCAGTCCACTAGCGGGGGCCTACAATGAGCAGTTCTTC
TRBV20-1	-	TRBJ2-3	few	CSARRWDTQYF	TGCAGTGCCCGAAGGTGGGATACGCAGTATTTT
TRBV25-1	-	TRBJ1-6	few	CASRGGSFYNSPLHF	TGTGCCAGCCGGGGAGGATCCTTCTATAATTCACCCCTCCACTTT
TRBV18	-	TRBJ2-7	-	CASSPSITLPQYF	TGTGCCAGCTCACCATCCATCACACTACCGCAGTACTTC
TRBV7-8	TRBD1	TRBJ2-7	-	CASSLGTGVGYEQYF	TGTGCCAGCAGCTTGGGAACAGGGGTAGGTTACGAGCAGTACTTC
TRBV19	-	TRBJ2-1	few	CASSSLTAYNEQFF	TGTGCCAGTAGTAGTTTGACAGCCTACAATGAGCAGTTCTTC
TRBV11-2	TRBD1	TRBJ1-1	-	CASTWDRGPTREAFF	TGTGCCAGCACCTGGGACAGGGGGCCAACCCGAGAAGCTTTCTTT
TRBV29-1	TRBD1	TRBJ1-2	few	CSALRTGGISGYTF	TGCAGCGCACTTAGGACAGGGGGAATCAGTGGCTACACCTTC